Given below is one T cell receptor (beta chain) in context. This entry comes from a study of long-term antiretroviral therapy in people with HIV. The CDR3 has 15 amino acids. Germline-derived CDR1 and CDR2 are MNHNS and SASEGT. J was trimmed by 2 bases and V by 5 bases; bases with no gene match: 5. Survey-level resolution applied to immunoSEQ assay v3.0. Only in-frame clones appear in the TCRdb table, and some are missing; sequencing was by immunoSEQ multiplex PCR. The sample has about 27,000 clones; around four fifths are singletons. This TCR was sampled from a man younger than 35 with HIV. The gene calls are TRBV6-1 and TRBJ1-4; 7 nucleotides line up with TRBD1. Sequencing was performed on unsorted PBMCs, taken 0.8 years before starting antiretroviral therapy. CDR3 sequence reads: CASSILGGTNEKLFF. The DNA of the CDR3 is TGTGCCAGCAGTATCCTAGGGGGCACTAATGAAAAACTGTTTTTT.